Shown below are 32 T cell receptor beta chains from a single sample sequenced in a study of shared clonotypes between healthy human individuals. The assay was immunoSEQ multiplex PCR, and TCRdb's table has in-frame clones only and misses some. Of roughly 2.2 million clones in the sample, roughly 90% were seen once. Sequencing was carried out using naive CD4+ T cells from PBMCs. The subset here: CD45RA+ positively selected. The receptor set was obtained from a man in his late teens or twenties in good health. Some clones in this sample may be carry-over from other donors' samples.

The rearrangement links TRBV30 to TRBJ2-5; no clear D. The CDR3 totals 13 residues. The germline V gene encodes CDR1 GTSNPN and CDR2 SVGIG (reference sequence). Between the trimmed V and J ends, which lost 1 base and 4 bases, there was a span of 10 bases. The CDR3 coding sequence is TGTGCCTGGAGTGGGGTAGATGGAGAGACCCAGTACTTC. Encoded protein: CAWSGVDGETQYF.

This chain uses TRBV6-1 with TRBJ2-3; TRBD1 might be the D (6 bases). The V gene lost 5 bases and the J gene lost 0 bases, with 9 bases spanning the gap. CDR3 length equals 14 residues. Germline CDR1 reads MNHNS; CDR2 reads SASEGT. The CDR3: CASSTGQSTDTQYF. The CDR3 DNA follows: TGTGCCAGCAGTACCGGACAGAGCACAGATACGCAGTATTTT.

Comment on this clone: Within the sample, other DNA sequences also encode this same CDR3. This chain uses TRBV7-9 with TRBJ1-5; 8 bases line up with TRBD1. The CDR3 spans 15 residues. The J segment lost 3 bases and the V segment lost 1 base, leaving 2 bases of the junction unmatched. Germline CDR1 and CDR2: SEHNR and FQNEAQ (reference sequence). In DNA form, the CDR3 reads TGTGCCAGCAGCTTAGGGGGACAGGACAATCAGCCCCAGCATTTT. Translated, it gives CASSLGGQDNQPQHF. The full variable domain, completed using reference TRBV7-9 and TRBJ1-5, is DTGVSQNPRHKITKRGQNVTFRCDPISEHNRLYWYRQTLGQGPEFLTYFQNEAQLEKSRLLSDRFSAERPKGSFSTLEIQRTEQGDSAMYLCASSLGGQDNQPQHFGDGTRLSIL.

V usage is TRBV11-2 and J usage is TRBJ1-1; D not resolved. Germline CDR1 is SGHAT and CDR2 is FQNNGV. Trimming cost V 5 bases and J 4 bases, with 14 bases left between them. There are 14 residues in the CDR3. CDR3 sequence (DNA): TGTGCCAGCAGCCCTATCCCGGTTGTCACTGAAGCTTTCTTT. This sequence encodes CASSPIPVVTEAFF.

This clone was picked up a small number of times. The J gene is TRBJ2-7, the V gene TRBV2; weak D call: TRBD1 (6 bases). CDR3 size: 14 residues. V gave up 7 bases and J gave up 3 bases, with 16 bases separating them. Per the germline V gene, CDR1 is SNHLY and CDR2 is FYNNEI. CDR3 region: CASTRERGHYEQYF. The CDR3 coding sequence is TGTGCCAGCACGAGGGAAAGGGGACACTACGAGCAGTACTTC.

CDR3 coding DNA: TGTGCCAGCAGCGCAGGGCCCCTCTACAATGAGCAGTTCTTC. This translates into CASSAGPLYNEQFF. The genes are TRBV7-3 and TRBJ2-1; possible D gene TRBD1, 5 bases. This CDR3 region has 14 residues. CDR1 is SGHTA and CDR2 is FQGTGA in the germline V gene. The V and J ends lost 5 bases and 3 bases respectively, with 11 bases between them.

The V gene is TRBV30, the J gene TRBJ2-3, with D possibly being TRBD2 (5 bases). This CDR3 is 14 amino acids long. Between the trimmed V and J ends, which lost 2 bases and 2 bases, there was a span of 11 bases. CDR1 and CDR2 (germline): GTSNPN, SVGIG (reference sequence). CDR3: CAWSIGGLTDTQYF. CDR3 DNA sequence: TGTGCCTGGAGTATCGGCGGACTCACAGATACGCAGTATTTT.

The chain carries TRBV7-2 and TRBJ2-2; 8 bases line up with TRBD2. The germline V gene encodes CDR1 SGHTA and CDR2 FQGNSA. J lost 4 bases, V lost 0 bases, and 4 bases had no gene match. CDR3 length: 16 residues. Written as DNA, the CDR3 is TGTGCCAGCAGCTTAGCCGGGAGGGCCAGCACCGGGGAGCTGTTTTTT. Its translation is CASSLAGRASTGELFF. Variable domain in full (rest from reference TRBV7-2 and TRBJ2-2): GAGVSQSPSNKVTEKGKDVELRCDPISGHTALYWYRQSLGQGLEFLIYFQGNSAPDKSGLPSDRFSAERTGGSVSTLTIQRTQQEDSAVYLCASSLAGRASTGELFFGEGSRLTVL.

The rearrangement joins TRBV29-1 to TRBJ2-7, with D possibly matching TRBD2 (5 bases). CDR3 length equals 13 residues. The germline V and J ends were trimmed by 2 bases and 8 bases, with 16 bases remaining between them. Germline lookup yields CDR1 SQVTM and CDR2 ANQGSEA. CDR3 sequence (DNA): TGCAGCGTTGAAACCAGCGGCGTGGGCCAGCAGTACTTC. Amino acids: CSVETSGVGQQYF.

The chain links TRBV14 to TRBJ1-4; possible D gene TRBD1, 5 bases. Trimming took 4 bases from V and 8 from J, leaving 14 bases between them. Germline CDR1 reads SGHDN; CDR2 reads FVKESK. The CDR3 is made up of 14 amino acids. The CDR3 region is CASSPSARGEKLFF. The CDR3 coding sequence is TGTGCCAGCAGCCCATCAGCGCGGGGGGAAAAACTGTTTTTT. Looking up the rest from reference TRBV14 and TRBJ1-4 gives the full variable domain: EAGVTQFPSHSVIEKGQTVTLRCDPISGHDNLYWYRRVMGKEIKFLLHFVKESKQDESGMPNNRFLAERTGGTYSTLKVQPAELEDSGVYFCASSPSARGEKLFFGSGTQLSVL.

The chain recombines TRBV5-1 with TRBJ2-7, with 9 bases identical to TRBD2. The germline gives CDR1 SGHRS, CDR2 YFSETQ. V dropped 2 bases and J dropped 6; count of bases not matched to a gene: 9. The CDR3 totals 15 residues. CDR3 amino acids: CASSLELAGLGEQYF. The CDR3, as DNA: TGCGCCAGCAGCTTAGAACTAGCGGGCTTAGGCGAGCAGTACTTC.

The V gene is TRBV7-8, the J gene TRBJ2-7, with a tentative D call TRBD2 (5 bases). Germline V lookup: CDR1 SGHVS, CDR2 FQNEAQ. V was clipped by 4 bases and J by 0 bases, with 10 bases between them. The CDR3 length is 14 residues. CDR3 in amino acids: CASSSWTGSYEQYF. In nucleotides, the CDR3 is TGTGCCAGCAGCTCATGGACTGGCTCCTACGAGCAGTACTTC.

This clone was counted only a few times. The chain uses TRBV7-8 and TRBJ1-1; D is perhaps TRBD1 (5 bases). The length of the CDR3 is 13 residues. Looked up from germline, CDR1 is SGHVS and CDR2 is FQNEAQ. Trimming took 3 bases from V and 7 from J, leaving 12 bases between them. CDR3 sequence (DNA): TGTGCCAGCAGCTTGGGGCAGGGAATTGAAGCTTTCTTT. This translates into CASSLGQGIEAFF. The whole variable domain, remainder taken from reference TRBV7-8 and TRBJ1-1, is GAGVSQSPRYKVAKRGQDVALRCDPISGHVSLFWYQQALGQGPEFLTYFQNEAQLDKSGLPSDRFFAERPEGSVSTLKIQRTQQEDSAVYLCASSLGQGIEAFFGQGTRLTVV.

This chain links TRBV5-1 with TRBJ2-3; possible D gene TRBD2, 6 bases. Germline V gene lookup returns CDR1 SGHRS and CDR2 YFSETQ. CDR3 length: 15 amino acids. Trimming pared 4 bases from V and 6 bases from J, leaving 18 bases between. The CDR3 region is CASSGLASPPDTQYF. Here the CDR3 DNA reads TGCGCCAGCAGCGGCCTAGCGTCTCCCCCCGATACGCAGTATTTT.

The genes are TRBV5-4 and TRBJ2-3; the match to TRBD2 covers 7 bases. Per the germline V gene, CDR1 is SGHNT and CDR2 is YYREEE (reference sequence). The CDR3 has 17 residues. The ends lost 0 bases at V and 2 bases at J; junction bases unmatched: 9. The CDR3 spells CASSLARGGAYTDTQYF. CDR3 nucleotides: TGTGCCAGCAGCTTGGCGCGGGGAGGGGCCTACACAGATACGCAGTATTTT.

The chain carries TRBV19 and TRBJ2-5; TRBD1 matches 10 bases. J was trimmed by 5 bases and V by 6 bases; bases with no gene match: 9. Germline CDR1 reads LNHDA; CDR2 reads SQIVND (reference sequence). The CDR3 has 15 amino acids. CDR3 protein: CASRVTGGGGETQYF. In DNA form, the CDR3 reads TGTGCCAGTAGGGTGACAGGGGGCGGCGGGGAGACCCAGTACTTC.

The chain couples TRBV2 to TRBJ1-4; unclear D gene. The length of the CDR3 is 12 residues. V gave up 7 bases and J gave up 7 bases, with 10 bases separating them. The germline CDR1 and CDR2 sequences are SNHLY and FYNNEI. CDR3 sequence (DNA): TGTGCCAGCAATTCCCAAAGTGAAAAACTGTTTTTT. Protein sequence: CASNSQSEKLFF.

In the case of this clone: A read error may produce the germline difference seen at one junction end. The chain combines TRBV6-1 with TRBJ2-7, with 7 bases identical to TRBD2. There are 12 residues in the CDR3. CDR1 is MNHNS, CDR2 SASEGT, per germline. CDR3 sequence reads: CASGGRSSEQYF. The CDR3 DNA sequence: TGTGCCAGCGGCGGGAGATCCTCCGAGCAGTACTTC.

In regard to this clone: Relative to the germline gene, one junction end is altered; a read error may explain this. CDR3 nucleotides: TGCGCCAGCAGCCTGGACAGGAGACCTGGAAACACCATATATTTT. This sequence encodes CASSLDRRPGNTIYF. The J gene is TRBJ1-3, the V gene TRBV5-4; TRBD1 agrees at 7 bases. CDR1 is SGHNT, CDR2 YYREEE, per germline (reference sequence). The CDR3 is 15 residues long.

The chain employs TRBV5-1 and TRBJ2-6; 14 positions match TRBD2. The germline CDR1 and CDR2 sequences are SGHRS and YFSETQ. V gave up 4 bases and J gave up 4 bases; unmatched junction bases: 7. This CDR3 spans 18 amino acids. The CDR3 DNA follows: TGCGCCAGCAGCCCCGGGACTAGCGGGAGTCCCGGGGCCAACGTCCTGACTTTC. This encodes CASSPGTSGSPGANVLTF.

The J gene is TRBJ2-1, the V gene TRBV19; D may be TRBD2 (5 bases). V dropped 3 bases and J dropped 0 bases, with 12 bases sitting between them. Germline loops: CDR1 LNHDA, CDR2 SQIVND (reference sequence). This CDR3 is 16 amino acids long. The CDR3 bases are TGTGCCAGTAGTATCGGGCGGAGGAGCTCCTACAATGAGCAGTTCTTC. Protein sequence: CASSIGRRSSYNEQFF.

This clone was counted only a few times. Other DNA sequences of this sample code for an identical CDR3. The chain recombines TRBV9 with TRBJ1-1; no definite D call. V was cut by 2 bases and J by 2 bases, with 7 bases left in between. This CDR3 is 13 amino acids long. CDR1 is SGDLS and CDR2 is YYNGEE in the germline V gene. The chain's CDR3 is CASSVGPNTEAFF. The CDR3 DNA follows: TGTGCCAGCAGCGTCGGGCCCAACACTGAAGCTTTCTTT.

The chain has TRBV7-6 and TRBJ2-3; D not resolved. Per the germline V gene, CDR1 is SGHVS and CDR2 is FNYEAQ. Trimming shortened V by 3 bases and J by 5 bases, and 3 bases separated the two germline ends. This CDR3 has 11 residues. In DNA form, the CDR3 reads TGTGCCAGCAGCTTTGGAGATACGCAGTATTTT. Its translation is CASSFGDTQYF.

The chain combines TRBV5-4 with TRBJ2-3; D is undetermined. The CDR3 is made up of 12 amino acids. V gave up 4 bases and J gave up 2 bases, with 5 bases separating them. CDR1 is SGHNT and CDR2 is YYREEE in the germline V gene (reference sequence). The CDR3 nucleotides are TGTGCCAGCAGCCAGAACACAGATACGCAGTATTTT. Amino acid sequence: CASSQNTDTQYF.

The V and J genes are TRBV7-8 and TRBJ2-2; D is unresolved. Germline-derived CDR1 and CDR2 are SGHVS and FQNEAQ. This CDR3 contains 17 residues. V gave up 0 bases and J gave up 2 bases, with 13 bases separating them. The CDR3 region is CASSLARWSTNTGELFF. The CDR3, as DNA: TGTGCCAGCAGCTTAGCGAGATGGAGCACTAACACCGGGGAGCTGTTTTTT.

The rearrangement joins TRBV19 to TRBJ2-3; D possibly matches TRBD1 or TRBD2 (5 bases each). Germline values: CDR1 LNHDA, CDR2 SQIVND (reference sequence). Trimming took 4 bases from V and 2 from J, leaving 10 bases between them. The CDR3 has 14 residues. The CDR3 protein is CASSRGPYTDTQYF. The DNA for the CDR3 is TGTGCCAGTAGTAGGGGACCGTACACAGATACGCAGTATTTT. Variable domain in full (rest from reference TRBV19 and TRBJ2-3): DGGITQSPKYLFRKEGQNVTLSCEQNLNHDAMYWYRQDPGQGLRLIYYSQIVNDFQKGDIAEGYSVSREKKESFPLTVTSAQKNPTAFYLCASSRGPYTDTQYFGPGTRLTVL.

The chain combines TRBV27 with TRBJ2-2; 12 bases are a match to TRBD2. Per germline, CDR1 MNHEY and CDR2 SMNVEV (reference sequence). With 5 bases clipped from V and 7 bases from J, the junction kept 14 bases outside the gene matches. The CDR3 sequence is 18 residues long. In DNA form, the CDR3 reads TGTGCCAGCAGTCAACACCGACTGCTAGCGGGAGGGTTCGGGGAGCTGTTTTTT. This codes for CASSQHRLLAGGFGELFF.

CDR3 sequence: CASSSSGTGLGGYTF. CDR3 nucleotides: TGTGCCAGCAGTTCTTCCGGGACAGGGTTAGGCGGCTACACCTTC. The chain has TRBV6-5 and TRBJ1-2, with 9 bases that match TRBD1. CDR3 length equals 15 residues. The germline V gene has CDR1 MNHEY and CDR2 SVGAGI. Trimming cost V 4 bases and J 8 bases; bases outside gene matches: 11.

The DNA for the CDR3 is TGCGCCAGCAGCTTGGGCGCGCGCCAGGGGTTCTACGAGCAGTACTTC. The encoded protein is CASSLGARQGFYEQYF. The V and J genes are TRBV5-1 and TRBJ2-7, with TRBD1 as a possible D gene (6 bases). The CDR3 sequence is 16 residues long. The germline gives CDR1 SGHRS, CDR2 YFSETQ. Trimming removed 0 bases from V and 3 bases from J, with 16 bases in between.

CDR3 sequence reads: CASSPQASGTEAFF. CDR3 bases: TGTGCCAGCAGCCCACAGGCATCGGGGACTGAAGCTTTCTTT. The rearrangement joins TRBV7-3 to TRBJ1-1; perhaps TRBD1 as D (5 bases). Trimming took 5 bases from V and 5 from J, leaving 15 bases between them. Per the germline V gene, CDR1 is SGHTA and CDR2 is FQGTGA. The CDR3 runs to 14 residues. Drawing the rest from reference TRBV7-3 and TRBJ1-1, the complete variable domain is GAGVSQTPSNKVTEKGKYVELRCDPISGHTALYWYRQSLGQGPEFLIYFQGTGAADDSGLPNDRFFAVRPEGSVSTLKIQRTERGDSAVYLCASSPQASGTEAFFGQGTRLTVV.

J is TRBJ1-5 and V is TRBV29-1; D remains unclear. From germline, CDR1 is SQVTM and CDR2 ANQGSEA. This CDR3 is 13 amino acids long. Between the trimmed V and J ends, which lost 6 bases and 6 bases, there was a span of 15 bases. CDR3 nucleotide sequence: TGCAGCGTGGCGTACGCGATGGGTCAGCCCCAGCATTTT. Translated, it gives CSVAYAMGQPQHF.

This clone was observed a single time. The CDR3 sequence: CASSFSAPRPANPEAFF. In nucleotides, the CDR3 is TGTGCCAGCAGCTTTTCGGCCCCCCGGCCGGCTAACCCTGAAGCTTTCTTT. This sequence joins TRBV7-9 and TRBJ1-1; D call uncertain. V lost 3 bases, J lost 6 bases, and 23 bases lay in between. The CDR3 contains 17 residues. Germline V gene data show CDR1 as SEHNR and CDR2 as FQNEAQ (reference sequence).